Each of the 25 T cell receptor beta chains below was sequenced from the same sample in a study of blood T cells in healthy people across ages. PCR was performed a second time for roughly 7 to 11 cycles using a sample-barcoded 5' primer and a J-beta primer mix. Via MiXCR, TCRdb re-called the 5' RACE reads, giving one row per CDR3 protein. The data contain about 1,000,000 distinct CDR3 sequences, around 43% of them singletons. The source material was blood. The receptors were sampled from a woman in her sixties in good health.

This chain links TRBV5-1 with TRBJ2-1; TRBD1 aligns across 8 bases. Germline V gene data show CDR1 as SGHRS and CDR2 as YFSETQ. This CDR3 is 13 amino acids long. The CDR3 spells CAPTWDRYNEQFF. The DNA of the CDR3 is TGCGCTCCCACTTGGGACAGGTACAATGAGCAGTTCTTC.

The CDR3 loop is CSAQQTLGSQETQYF. In DNA form, the CDR3 reads TGCAGTGCTCAACAAACCCTGGGGTCCCAAGAGACCCAGTACTTC. The chain carries TRBV20-1 and TRBJ2-5; no clear D gene. Trimming cost V 5 bases and J 1 base, with 17 bases left between them. CDR1 DFQATT and CDR2 SNEGSKA come from the germline V gene (reference sequence). The CDR3 contains 15 residues.

This chain links TRBV18 with TRBJ2-5; a weak D match, TRBD2 (6 bases). V was trimmed by 3 bases and J by 11 bases, leaving 37 bases between them. The CDR3 contains 20 residues. Germline V CDR1 and CDR2: KGHSH, LQKENI. CDR3 in DNA: TGTGCCAGCTCACCGCTTCTTGGTCTTGGCGGGAACCCCGACATGAATGAGCAGTACTTC. Protein sequence: CASSPLLGLGGNPDMNEQYF.

V gene TRBV29-1 combines with J gene TRBJ1-2, with 9 bases lining up with TRBD1. Germline V CDR1 and CDR2: SQVTM, ANQGSEA. The CDR3 length is 14 residues. The junction had 9 bases not matched to a gene; V was cut back by 2 bases and J by 8 bases. The CDR3 loop is CSVEPGQGNFGYTF. Written as DNA, the CDR3 is TGCAGCGTTGAACCCGGACAGGGGAATTTCGGCTACACCTTC.

This clonotype was found a few times. The rearrangement links TRBV9 to TRBJ2-7; D is perhaps TRBD1 or TRBD2 (5 bases each). The CDR3 consists of 19 residues. V was cut by 0 bases and J by 2 bases, with 24 bases left in between. Germline lookup yields CDR1 SGDLS and CDR2 YYNGEE. The CDR3 reads CASSVVKRDDGPITYEQYF. The CDR3 nucleotides are TGTGCCAGCAGCGTAGTGAAGAGGGACGACGGACCCATTACCTACGAGCAGTACTTC. The complete variable domain, with remaining parts taken from reference TRBV9 and TRBJ2-7, reads DSGVTQTPKHLITATGQRVTLRCSPRSGDLSVYWYQQSLDQGLQFLIQYYNGEERAKGNILERFSAQQFPDLHSELNLSSLELGDSALYFCASSVVKRDDGPITYEQYFGPGTRLTVT.

The chain carries TRBV15 and TRBJ2-7, with D possibly TRBD1 on 5 matching bases. The CDR3 has 12 amino acids. From germline, CDR1 is LNHNV and CDR2 YYDKDF (reference sequence). V lost 3 bases and J lost 5, with 8 bases in between. The CDR3 loop is CATSSLQDEQYF. In DNA form, the CDR3 reads TGTGCCACCAGCAGCCTACAGGACGAGCAGTACTTC.

The chain links TRBV15 to TRBJ2-3; D not resolved. Germline CDR1 LNHNV, CDR2 YYDKDF (reference sequence). Trimming shortened V by 0 bases and J by 3 bases, and 16 bases separated the two germline ends. This CDR3 region has 17 residues. For the CDR3, the DNA is TGTGCCACCAGCAGAGATCGAGGTGGTGTAGTAACAGATACGCAGTATTTT. Translating it yields CATSRDRGGVVTDTQYF.

This clonotype was seen a few times. V usage is TRBV9 and J usage is TRBJ2-1; 7 bases fit TRBD2. The ends lost 0 bases at V and 5 bases at J; junction bases unmatched: 8. Per the germline V gene, CDR1 is SGDLS and CDR2 is YYNGEE. The CDR3 consists of 16 residues. DNA of the CDR3: TGTGCCAGCAGCGTAGATGTGGGAGGGTGGGACAATGAGCAGTTCTTC. Its translation is CASSVDVGGWDNEQFF.

The chain's CDR3 is CASSQDTERETQYF. The CDR3 DNA reads as TGTGCCAGCAGCCAAGATACTGAGCGGGAGACCCAGTACTTC. The chain links TRBV4-2 to TRBJ2-7, with a possible D match to TRBD2 (5 bases). The end of the DNA is better explained by TRBJ2-5, so the J call may be wrong. The CDR3 is 14 residues long. Per the germline V gene, CDR1 is LGHNA and CDR2 is YNFKEQ.

This rearrangement joins TRBV18 to TRBJ2-1; the match to TRBD2 covers 10 bases. Germline CDR1 and CDR2: KGHSH and LQKENI. This CDR3 contains 13 residues. J gave up 8 bases and V 4 bases, and 2 bases lay outside the gene matches. CDR3 bases: TGTGCCAGCTCACGGCTAGCGGGAGATGAGCAGTTCTTC. It encodes CASSRLAGDEQFF.

The chain has TRBV4-1 and TRBJ2-5; no clear D gene. V was shortened by 1 base and J by 11 bases, with 20 bases between the two germline ends. CDR1 and CDR2 from the germline V gene are MGHRA and YSYEKL. The CDR3 has 15 residues. CDR3 amino acids: CASSQARPSFYEQYF. The CDR3 DNA sequence: TGCGCCAGCAGCCAAGCACGGCCTAGTTTCTATGAGCAGTACTTC.

The chain links TRBV6-1 to TRBJ1-1, with 10 bases matching TRBD1. Looked up from germline, CDR1 is MNHNS and CDR2 is SASEGT. V dropped 8 bases and J dropped 0; count of bases not matched to a gene: 9. This CDR3 comprises 16 residues. The CDR3, as DNA: TGTGCCAGCCAGCCGAGACAGGGGGCTGTGAACACTGAAGCTTTCTTT. As protein: CASQPRQGAVNTEAFF.

Concerning this clonotype itself: At one of its ends the junction is not consistent with the germline gene, which may arise from a read error. This rearrangement joins TRBV3-1 to TRBJ2-1, with a weak D call TRBD2 (5 bases). Germline-derived CDR1 and CDR2 are LGHDT and YNNKEL (reference sequence). This CDR3 has 15 residues. CDR3 sequence: CASSQTSGSYKEQFF. The CDR3 region has the DNA TGTGCCAGCAGCCAGACGAGCGGCTCCTACAAGGAGCAGTTCTTC.

In this sample, this clonotype turned up a few times. This chain joins TRBV29-1 and TRBJ2-4; D ambiguous. V was cut by 0 bases and J by 3 bases, with 0 bases left in between. The germline CDR1 and CDR2 sequences are SQVTM and ANQGSEA. The CDR3 length is 11 residues. The CDR3 region is CSVEDKNIQYF. CDR3 DNA sequence: TGCAGCGTTGAAGACAAAAACATTCAGTACTTC.

The chain carries TRBV12-3 or TRBV12-4 and TRBJ1-6; D unclear. There are 16 residues in the CDR3. The V gene lost 5 bases and the J gene lost 4 bases, with 15 bases spanning the gap. The CDR3 DNA sequence: TGTGCCAGCAGTCCCAGTAAGAGATTATATAATTCACCCCTCCACTTT. This translates into CASSPSKRLYNSPLHF.

This chain joins TRBV29-1 and TRBJ1-2; 7 nucleotides line up with TRBD1. CDR1 SQVTM and CDR2 ANQGSEA come from the germline V gene. J lost 9 bases, V lost 1 base, and 5 bases had no gene match. The CDR3 length is 12 residues. CDR3 in DNA: TGCAGCGTTGAAGGAGGGGGCAGTCGCTACACCTTC. Translated: CSVEGGGSRYTF.

V gene TRBV9 combines with J gene TRBJ2-5, with TRBD1 matching 10 bases. This CDR3 spans 16 amino acids. The V segment lost 3 bases and the J segment 5 bases; nucleotides outside the gene matches: 10. Germline V gene data show CDR1 as SGDLS and CDR2 as YYNGEE. CDR3: CASSGETGGGTETQYF. In nucleotides, the CDR3 is TGTGCCAGCAGCGGAGAGACAGGGGGCGGAACGGAGACCCAGTACTTC.

The chain uses TRBV2 and TRBJ1-2; TRBD1 agrees at 8 bases. Germline V gene data show CDR1 as SNHLY and CDR2 as FYNNEI. Trimming took 6 bases from V and 10 from J; bases not matched to a gene: 10. The CDR3 totals 13 residues. CDR3 loop: CASSVDRGEVYTF. Here the CDR3 DNA reads TGTGCCAGCAGCGTAGACAGGGGTGAGGTCTACACCTTC.

This clonotype was observed once. The CDR3 region is CSAREGGGRPSSYNEQFF. CDR3 nucleotides: TGCAGTGCTAGAGAGGGCGGCGGGAGGCCCAGCTCCTACAATGAGCAGTTCTTC. V is TRBV20-1 and J is TRBJ2-1; 8 bases fit TRBD2. The junction had 10 bases not matched to a gene; V was cut back by 0 bases and J by 0 bases. The CDR3 spans 18 residues. Germline V gene data show CDR1 as DFQATT and CDR2 as SNEGSKA (reference sequence).

The chain carries TRBV12-3 or TRBV12-4 and TRBJ1-2, with D perhaps TRBD1 (5 bases). This CDR3 has 13 residues. Trimming stripped 6 bases from V and 8 bases from J, with 16 bases between. In DNA, the CDR3 is TGTGCCAGCAGACGGGACGGTGGTAGGGGCTACACCTTC. It codes for CASRRDGGRGYTF.

This clonotype came up a few times. The chain carries TRBV3-1 and TRBJ2-5, with TRBD2 matching over 10 bases. V lost 1 base to trimming and J lost 1 base; unmatched junction nucleotides: 9. This CDR3 comprises 18 residues. CDR1 and CDR2 (germline): LGHDT, YNNKEL (reference sequence). This CDR3 reads CASSQVKGLARIQETQYF. CDR3 DNA: TGTGCCAGCAGCCAAGTCAAGGGACTAGCGAGAATCCAAGAGACCCAGTACTTC.

Comments on this clonotype: With a much larger clone just one base away, this may be a read error. The J gene is TRBJ2-4, the V gene TRBV19; 7 positions agree with TRBD1. With V trimmed by 3 bases and J by 13 bases, 12 bases remained unmatched. CDR1 and CDR2 (germline): LNHDA, SQIVND (reference sequence). The CDR3 covers 14 residues. CDR3 bases: TGTGCCAGTAGTATTTTAGGACAGGTCTACGGGCAGTACTTC. Translated, it gives CASSILGQVYGQYF.

The chain has TRBV7-9 and TRBJ2-1; a possible D gene is TRBD2 (5 bases). V was trimmed by 4 bases and J by 0 bases, leaving 16 bases between them. Looked up from germline, CDR1 is SEHNR and CDR2 is FQNEAQ (reference sequence). This CDR3 region has 17 residues. Written as DNA, the CDR3 is TGTGCCAGCAGCTCCGCGGGCCGTCAGAGCTCCTACAATGAGCAGTTCTTC. Protein sequence: CASSSAGRQSSYNEQFF.

V gene TRBV4-1 combines with J gene TRBJ2-5; maybe TRBD2 (5 bases). Matching the DNA end better, TRBJ2-4 makes the J call doubtful. From germline, CDR1 is MGHRA and CDR2 YSYEKL. The CDR3 loop spans 21 amino acids. The CDR3 DNA follows: TGCGCCAGCAGCCAAGGAAGTGTTCCGGGGAGAAGGCAAGGGGCCAAAAACATTCAGTACTTC. Residues: CASSQGSVPGRRQGAKNIQYF.

This clonotype was found many times. The chain recombines TRBV7-8 with TRBJ2-7; D remains unclear. CDR3 length: 12 amino acids. Germline CDR1 SGHVS, CDR2 FQNEAQ. V was cut by 5 bases and J by 0 bases, with 5 bases left in between. The CDR3 loop is CASSPYSYEQYF. Here the CDR3 DNA reads TGTGCCAGCAGCCCGTACTCCTACGAGCAGTACTTC.